This T cell receptor beta chain was identified during a study of blood T cell repertoires in COVID-19. The data were produced by immunoSEQ multiplex PCR, yet TCRdb's version contains in-frame clones alone and is incomplete. This table holds more than 110,000 clones, roughly 85% found once. Germline V gene data show CDR1 as MDHEN and CDR2 as SYDVKM. V dropped 8 bases and J dropped 5; count of bases not matched to a gene: 11. The CDR3 totals 14 residues. The TCR comes from a man aged 45-65 years with acute or convalescent COVID-19. The sequenced sample was peripheral blood. This chain links TRBV28 with TRBJ1-2; TRBD1 agrees at 7 bases. The chain's CDR3 is CASSSGQAVYGYTF. In nucleotides, the CDR3 is TGTGCCAGCTCCTCCGGACAGGCTGTATATGGCTACACCTTC.